Sequencing of this T cell receptor beta chain was carried out in a study of blood T cell repertoires in COVID-19. Turning to the study itself: Both acute and convalescent COVID-19 samples were obtained from the United States, Italy and Spain.

In the case of this clone: Other DNA sequences within the sample encode an identical CDR3.

CDR1 is SGHNT and CDR2 is YENEEA in the germline V gene. The CDR3 extends over 12 amino acids. Trimming shortened V by 4 bases and J by 3 bases, and 6 bases separated the two germline ends. Sequencing used immunoSEQ multiplex PCR; TCRdb keeps in-frame clones, though not all of them. The sample includes fewer than 350,000 clones, approximately 87% of them seen just once. Sample: peripheral blood. This receptor was obtained from a woman younger than 45 with COVID-19, enrolled during active disease. This chain connects TRBV11-3 to TRBJ2-5; no firm D call. In DNA form, the CDR3 reads TGTGCCAGCAGCTCCGGAGAAGAGACCCAGTACTTC. Its translation: CASSSGEETQYF.